This T cell receptor beta chain was sequenced for a study of identical twins. Looked up from germline, CDR1 is SQVTM and CDR2 is ANQGSEA. The trim removed 3 bases at V and 4 bases at J, leaving 5 bases unmatched. The CDR3 runs to 14 residues. This clonotype was recorded at least ten times. There were only healthy Caucasians among the donors. The cDNA had a unique molecular identifier and a template-switch universal primer site. TCRdb recomputed calls from the 5' RACE reads with MiXCR, one row per CDR3 protein. The table lists about 890,000 distinct CDR3 sequences, about 12% of them singletons. This sample was shared with a second study, whose subject was yellow fever vaccine responses in identical twins.

The V call is TRBV29-1, the J call TRBJ2-3, with 9 bases aligning to TRBD1. The source material was PBMCs. This clonotype was sampled from a young woman in good health. DNA for the CDR3: TGCAGCGTTGACACACAGGGGGCCCCAGATACGCAGTATTTT. Encoded protein: CSVDTQGAPDTQYF.